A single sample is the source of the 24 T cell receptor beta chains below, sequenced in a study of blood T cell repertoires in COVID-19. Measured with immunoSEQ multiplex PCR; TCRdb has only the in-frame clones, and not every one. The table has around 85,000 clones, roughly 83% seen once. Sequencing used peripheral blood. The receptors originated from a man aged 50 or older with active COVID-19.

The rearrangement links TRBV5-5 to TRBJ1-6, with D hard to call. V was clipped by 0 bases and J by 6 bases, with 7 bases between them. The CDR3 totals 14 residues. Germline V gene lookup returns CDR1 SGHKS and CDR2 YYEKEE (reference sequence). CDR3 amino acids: CASSLVQPNSPLHF. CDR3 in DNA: TGTGCCAGCAGCTTGGTACAGCCTAATTCACCCCTCCACTTT.

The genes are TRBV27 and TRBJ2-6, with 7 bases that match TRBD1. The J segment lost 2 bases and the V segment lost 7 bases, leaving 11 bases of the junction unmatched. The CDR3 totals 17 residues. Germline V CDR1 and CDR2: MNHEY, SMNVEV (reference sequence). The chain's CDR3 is CASTSELGGPGANVLTF. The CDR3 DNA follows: TGTGCCAGCACCTCAGAGTTAGGGGGCCCTGGGGCCAACGTCCTGACTTTC.

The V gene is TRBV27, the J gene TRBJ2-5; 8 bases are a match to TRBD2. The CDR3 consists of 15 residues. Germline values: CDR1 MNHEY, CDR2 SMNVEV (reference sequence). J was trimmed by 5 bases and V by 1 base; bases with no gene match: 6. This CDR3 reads CASSLFGGAGETQYF. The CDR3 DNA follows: TGTGCCAGCAGTTTATTCGGGGGGGCCGGGGAGACCCAGTACTTC.

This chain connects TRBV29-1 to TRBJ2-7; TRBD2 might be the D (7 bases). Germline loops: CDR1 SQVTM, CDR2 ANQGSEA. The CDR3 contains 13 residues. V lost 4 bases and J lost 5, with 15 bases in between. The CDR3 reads CSVGVGGAHEQYF. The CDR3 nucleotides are TGCAGCGTTGGTGTTGGGGGGGCCCACGAGCAGTACTTC.

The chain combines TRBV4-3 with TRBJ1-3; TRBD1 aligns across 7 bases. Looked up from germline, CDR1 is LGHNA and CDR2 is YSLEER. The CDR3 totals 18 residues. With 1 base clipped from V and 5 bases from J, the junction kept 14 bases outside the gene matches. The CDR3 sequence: CASSQAFRDRVSRNTIYF. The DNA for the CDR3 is TGCGCCAGCAGCCAAGCATTCCGGGACAGAGTTTCCAGAAACACCATATATTTT.

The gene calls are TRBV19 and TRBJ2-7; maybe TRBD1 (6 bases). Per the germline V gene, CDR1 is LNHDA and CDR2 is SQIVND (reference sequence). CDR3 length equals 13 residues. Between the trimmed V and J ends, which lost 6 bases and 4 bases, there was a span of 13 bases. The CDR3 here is CASRRQASYEQYF. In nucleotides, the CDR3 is TGTGCCAGTAGGCGACAGGCCTCGTACGAGCAGTACTTC.

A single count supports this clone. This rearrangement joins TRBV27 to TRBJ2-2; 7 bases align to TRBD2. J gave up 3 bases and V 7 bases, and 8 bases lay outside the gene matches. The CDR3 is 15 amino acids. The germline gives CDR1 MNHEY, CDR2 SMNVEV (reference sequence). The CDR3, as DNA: TGTGCCAGCACCCTAAAGCGGGGTTACACCGGGGAGCTGTTTTTT. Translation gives CASTLKRGYTGELFF.

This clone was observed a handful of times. CDR3 region: CASSSGAGSGQPQHF. The CDR3, as DNA: TGTGCCAGCAGTTCAGGAGCGGGTTCGGGTCAGCCCCAGCATTTT. The chain uses TRBV28 and TRBJ1-5; no reliable D call. Germline V lookup: CDR1 MDHEN, CDR2 SYDVKM. The CDR3 covers 15 residues. Trimming stripped 4 bases from V and 6 bases from J, with 16 bases between.

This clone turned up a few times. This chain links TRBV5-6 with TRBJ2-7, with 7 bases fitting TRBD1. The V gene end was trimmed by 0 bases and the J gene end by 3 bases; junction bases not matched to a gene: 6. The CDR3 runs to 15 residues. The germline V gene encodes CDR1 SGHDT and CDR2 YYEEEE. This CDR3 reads CASSLVQGGYYEQYF. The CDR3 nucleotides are TGTGCCAGCAGCTTGGTCCAAGGGGGCTACTACGAGCAGTACTTC.

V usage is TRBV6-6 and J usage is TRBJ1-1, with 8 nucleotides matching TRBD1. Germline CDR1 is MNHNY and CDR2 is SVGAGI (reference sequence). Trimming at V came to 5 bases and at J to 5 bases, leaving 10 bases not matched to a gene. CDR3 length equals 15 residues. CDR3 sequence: CASSTPAGGQTEAFF. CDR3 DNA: TGTGCCAGCAGTACCCCGGCAGGGGGCCAGACTGAAGCTTTCTTT.

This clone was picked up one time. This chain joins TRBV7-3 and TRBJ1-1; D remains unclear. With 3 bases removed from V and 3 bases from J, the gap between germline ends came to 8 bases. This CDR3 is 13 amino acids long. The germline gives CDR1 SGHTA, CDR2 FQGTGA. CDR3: CASSFSRDTEAFF. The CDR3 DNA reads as TGTGCCAGCAGCTTTTCGCGGGACACTGAAGCTTTCTTT.

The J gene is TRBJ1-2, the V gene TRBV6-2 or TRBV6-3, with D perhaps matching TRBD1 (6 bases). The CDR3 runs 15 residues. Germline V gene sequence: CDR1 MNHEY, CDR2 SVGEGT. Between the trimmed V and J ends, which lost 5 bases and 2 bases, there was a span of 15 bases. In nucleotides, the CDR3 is TGTGCCAGCAGTGCCTCGACAGGCGCCAACTATGGCTACACCTTC. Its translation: CASSASTGANYGYTF.

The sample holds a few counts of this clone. This CDR3 reads CASSQDLISGYTF. CDR3 nucleotide sequence: TGTGCCAGCAGCCAAGATCTTATCAGTGGCTACACCTTC. The rearrangement uses TRBV4-2 and TRBJ1-2; D gene uncertain. The CDR3 has 13 residues. Germline CDR1 and CDR2: LGHNA and YNFKEQ. V gave up 0 bases and J gave up 7 bases, with 9 bases separating them.

The CDR3 coding sequence is TGTGCCAGCAGCTTAGCCGGGCGGGGGGGCGGTTTAAATGAGCAGTTCTTC. Its translation: CASSLAGRGGGLNEQFF. The chain couples TRBV7-6 to TRBJ2-1, with 9 bases that match TRBD2. From germline, CDR1 is SGHVS and CDR2 FNYEAQ. This CDR3 region has 17 residues. The junction had 10 bases not matched to a gene; V was cut back by 0 bases and J by 7 bases.

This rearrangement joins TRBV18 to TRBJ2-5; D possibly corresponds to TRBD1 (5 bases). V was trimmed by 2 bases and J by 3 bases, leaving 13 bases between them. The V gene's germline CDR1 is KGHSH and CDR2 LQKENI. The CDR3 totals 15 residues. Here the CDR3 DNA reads TGTGCCAGCTCACCAATACCCCAGGGCAAAGAGACCCAGTACTTC. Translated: CASSPIPQGKETQYF. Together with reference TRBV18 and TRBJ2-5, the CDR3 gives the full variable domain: NAGVMQNPRHLVRRRGQEARLRCSPMKGHSHVYWYRQLPEEGLKFMVYLQKENIIDESGMPKERFSAEFPKEGPSILRIQQVVRGDSAAYFCASSPIPQGKETQYFGPGTRLLVL.

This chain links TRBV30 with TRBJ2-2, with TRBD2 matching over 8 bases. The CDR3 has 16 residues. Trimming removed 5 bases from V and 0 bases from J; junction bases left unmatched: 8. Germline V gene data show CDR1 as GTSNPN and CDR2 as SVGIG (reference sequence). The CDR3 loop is CAWFGRAGANTGELFF. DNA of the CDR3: TGTGCCTGGTTTGGAAGAGCGGGGGCGAACACCGGGGAGCTGTTTTTT.

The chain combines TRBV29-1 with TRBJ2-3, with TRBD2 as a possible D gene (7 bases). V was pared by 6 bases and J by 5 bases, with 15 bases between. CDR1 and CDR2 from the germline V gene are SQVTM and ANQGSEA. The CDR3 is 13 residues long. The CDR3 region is CSVSAGAKDTQYF. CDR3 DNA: TGCAGCGTCTCCGCGGGGGCTAAAGATACGCAGTATTTT.

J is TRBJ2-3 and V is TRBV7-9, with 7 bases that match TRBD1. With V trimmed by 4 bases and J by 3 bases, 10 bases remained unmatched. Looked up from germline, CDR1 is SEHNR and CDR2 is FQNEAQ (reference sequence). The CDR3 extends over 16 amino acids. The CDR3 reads CASSSPGTVQTDTQYF. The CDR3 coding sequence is TGTGCCAGCAGCTCTCCCGGGACAGTCCAGACAGATACGCAGTATTTT. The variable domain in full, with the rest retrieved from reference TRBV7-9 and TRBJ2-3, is DTGVSQNPRHKITKRGQNVTFRCDPISEHNRLYWYRQTLGQGPEFLTYFQNEAQLEKSRLLSDRFSAERPKGSFSTLEIQRTEQGDSAMYLCASSSPGTVQTDTQYFGPGTRLTVL.

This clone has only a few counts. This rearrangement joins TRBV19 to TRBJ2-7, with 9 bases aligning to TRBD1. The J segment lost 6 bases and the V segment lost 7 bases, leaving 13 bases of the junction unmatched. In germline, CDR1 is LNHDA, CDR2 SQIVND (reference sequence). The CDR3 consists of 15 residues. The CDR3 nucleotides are TGTGCCAGTAAGGCTTCTGGGACAGGGTGGGGCGAGCAGTACTTC. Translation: CASKASGTGWGEQYF.

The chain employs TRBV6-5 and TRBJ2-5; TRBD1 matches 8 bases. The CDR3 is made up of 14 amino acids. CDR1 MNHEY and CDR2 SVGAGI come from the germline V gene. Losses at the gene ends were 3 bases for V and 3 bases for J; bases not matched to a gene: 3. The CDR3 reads CASSYPGQEETQYF. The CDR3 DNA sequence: TGTGCCAGCAGTTATCCGGGACAGGAAGAGACCCAGTACTTC.

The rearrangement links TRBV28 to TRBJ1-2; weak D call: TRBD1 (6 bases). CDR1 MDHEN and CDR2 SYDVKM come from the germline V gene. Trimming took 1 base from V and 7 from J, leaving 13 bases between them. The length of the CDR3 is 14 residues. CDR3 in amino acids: CASSLSLTGFGYTF. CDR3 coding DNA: TGTGCCAGCAGTTTATCCCTAACAGGGTTTGGCTACACCTTC.

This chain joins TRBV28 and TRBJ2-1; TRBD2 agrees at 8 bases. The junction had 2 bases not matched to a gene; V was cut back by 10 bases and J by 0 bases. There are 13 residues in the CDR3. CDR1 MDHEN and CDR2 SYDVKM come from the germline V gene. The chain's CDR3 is CAIAGGSYNEQFF. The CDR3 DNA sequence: TGTGCCATCGCGGGGGGCTCCTACAATGAGCAGTTCTTC.

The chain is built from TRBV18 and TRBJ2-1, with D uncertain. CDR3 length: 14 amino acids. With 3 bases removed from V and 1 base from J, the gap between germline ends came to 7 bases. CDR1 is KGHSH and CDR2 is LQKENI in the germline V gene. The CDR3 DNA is TGTGCCAGCTCACCGACAAGTTCCTACAATGAGCAGTTCTTC. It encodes CASSPTSSYNEQFF.

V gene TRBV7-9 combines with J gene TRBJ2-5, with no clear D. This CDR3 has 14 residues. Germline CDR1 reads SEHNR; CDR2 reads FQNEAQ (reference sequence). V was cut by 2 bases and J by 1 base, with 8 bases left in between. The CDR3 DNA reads TGTGCCAGCAGCTTATATTCAGGCCAAGAGACCCAGTACTTC. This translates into CASSLYSGQETQYF. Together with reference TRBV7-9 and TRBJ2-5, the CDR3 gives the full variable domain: DTGVSQNPRHKITKRGQNVTFRCDPISEHNRLYWYRQTLGQGPEFLTYFQNEAQLEKSRLLSDRFSAERPKGSFSTLEIQRTEQGDSAMYLCASSLYSGQETQYFGPGTRLLVL.